One and the same sample provided the 22 T cell receptor beta chains below, sequenced in a study of T cell repertoires in cytomegalovirus infection. Each CDR3 protein gets one entry after TCRdb re-called the reads with MiXCR. The sample yields more than 300,000 distinct CDR3 sequences, about 32% seen once. These receptors are not linked to any known antigen. The sequences come from cultured PBMCs, collected from culture after CMV antigen stimulation. The receptor set was obtained from a human donor in good health (CMV status not recorded). Some clones in this sample may be carry-over from other donors' samples.

The gene calls are TRBV28 and TRBJ1-1; TRBD1 might be the D (5 bases). Between the trimmed V and J ends, which lost 2 bases and 8 bases, there was a span of 9 bases. The CDR3 length is 12 residues. Germline CDR1 MDHEN, CDR2 SYDVKM. The CDR3 nucleotides read TGTGCCAGCAGTTTACGGGACCTAGAAGCTTTCTTT. This encodes CASSLRDLEAFF.

The genes are TRBV12-3 or TRBV12-4 and TRBJ2-1; D uncertain. V gave up 7 bases and J gave up 5 bases, with 15 bases separating them. The CDR3 runs 14 residues. DNA for the CDR3: TGTGCCAGCAACGCAAAAGGACGTAACAATGAGCAGTTCTTC. Protein: CASNAKGRNNEQFF.

V and J are TRBV7-2 and TRBJ2-3; D remains ambiguous. CDR1 and CDR2 from the germline V gene are SGHTA and FQGNSA. V was pared by 5 bases and J by 2 bases, with 14 bases between. The CDR3 totals 15 residues. CDR3 nucleotide sequence: TGTGCCAGCAGCCCTTCAGCACGATACACAGATACGCAGTATTTT. Its translation is CASSPSARYTDTQYF.

This chain uses TRBV28 with TRBJ1-2, with 8 bases lining up with TRBD1. Trimming cost V 6 bases and J 4 bases; bases outside gene matches: 7. CDR3 length: 14 residues. Germline CDR1 MDHEN, CDR2 SYDVKM. CDR3 nucleotide sequence: TGTGCCAGCAGGCCCAGGACAGGGATCTATGGCTACACCTTC. Translated: CASRPRTGIYGYTF.

The V call is TRBV19, the J call TRBJ2-6; the match to TRBD1 covers 9 bases. J was trimmed by 0 bases and V by 7 bases; bases with no gene match: 10. CDR1 is LNHDA and CDR2 is SQIVND in the germline V gene (reference sequence). The CDR3 totals 18 residues. CDR3 in DNA: TGTGCCAGTACCCCAAGGAGACAGGGGGTCTCTGGGGCCAACGTCCTGACTTTC. It codes for CASTPRRQGVSGANVLTF.

The sample holds many counts of this clonotype. The chain carries TRBV6-6 and TRBJ1-5, with D tentatively TRBD1 (5 bases). The CDR3 is made up of 15 amino acids. Trimming removed 5 bases from V and 5 bases from J, with 16 bases in between. Germline CDR1 MNHNY, CDR2 SVGAGI (reference sequence). The CDR3 nucleotides are TGTGCCAGCAGTCCGACCGCGGGGGGTGATCAGCCCCAGCATTTT. This encodes CASSPTAGGDQPQHF.

This clonotype was recorded at least ten times. This sequence joins TRBV7-6 and TRBJ2-7; D not certain. V was clipped by 5 bases and J by 2 bases, with 7 bases between them. This CDR3 is 12 amino acids long. Germline V lookup: CDR1 SGHVS, CDR2 FNYEAQ. This chain's CDR3 is CASSPGPYEQYF. In DNA form, the CDR3 reads TGTGCCAGCAGCCCTGGGCCCTACGAGCAGTACTTC.

The chain links TRBV7-2 to TRBJ1-1, with no clear D. Germline CDR1 and CDR2: SGHTA and FQGNSA. The CDR3 is made up of 16 amino acids. The V and J ends lost 5 bases and 0 bases respectively, with 16 bases between them. The DNA of the CDR3 is TGTGCCAGCAGCGTCGGGGTACAATACCTGAACACTGAAGCTTTCTTT. It is translated as CASSVGVQYLNTEAFF.

This clonotype was recorded a few times. The rearrangement joins TRBV7-2 to TRBJ1-2, with no clear D. This CDR3 has 13 amino acids. The V gene's germline CDR1 is SGHTA and CDR2 FQGNSA. Trimming left V 5 bases short and J 4 bases short, with 11 bases between. The CDR3 loop is CASSPLLGYGYTF. DNA of the CDR3: TGTGCCAGCAGCCCCTTACTGGGCTATGGCTACACCTTC.

The genes are TRBV12-3 or TRBV12-4 and TRBJ1-5; a weak D match, TRBD1 (5 bases). This CDR3 has 17 residues. V gave up 2 bases and J gave up 3 bases, with 17 bases separating them. CDR3 amino acids: CASSLYEGRPYNQPQHF. As DNA, the CDR3 is TGTGCCAGCAGTTTATACGAGGGACGGCCCTACAATCAGCCCCAGCATTTT.

The J gene is TRBJ1-5, the V gene TRBV12-5; D not certain. Per germline, CDR1 LGHNT and CDR2 FRNRAP. Deletions cut 0 bases from V and 3 bases from J, with 12 bases between. There are 16 residues in the CDR3. CDR3 in DNA: TGTGCTAGTGGTTTGGTAGCAGGCCCTTACAATCAGCCCCAGCATTTT. This encodes CASGLVAGPYNQPQHF. Variable domain in full (rest from reference TRBV12-5 and TRBJ1-5): DARVTQTPRHKVTEMGQEVTMRCQPILGHNTVFWYRQTMMQGLELLAYFRNRAPLDDSGMPKDRFSAEMPDATLATLKIQPSEPRDSAVYFCASGLVAGPYNQPQHFGDGTRLSIL.

This clonotype has a handful of counts. The rearrangement uses TRBV7-4 and TRBJ2-1, with TRBD2 matching over 8 bases. V lost 8 bases, J lost 9 bases, and 12 bases stayed unmatched. CDR1 is SGHVT, CDR2 SQSDAQ, per germline. This CDR3 region has 14 residues. CDR3 DNA sequence: TGTGCCAGCCCCACCCGGGAGGGAAAATCTGAGCAGTTCTTC. Translating it yields CASPTREGKSEQFF. Complete variable domain (other parts from reference TRBV7-4 and TRBJ2-1): GAGVSQSPRYKVAKRGRDVALRCDSISGHVTLYWYRQTLGQGSEVLTYSQSDAQRDKSGRPSGRFSAERPERSVSTLKIQRTEQGDSAVYLCASPTREGKSEQFFGPGTRLTVL.

This clonotype has just a few counts. This rearrangement joins TRBV7-6 to TRBJ2-3; 7 bases line up with TRBD2. Germline lookup yields CDR1 SGHVS and CDR2 FNYEAQ. The CDR3 totals 17 residues. Trimming cost V 5 bases and J 0 bases; bases outside gene matches: 11. The CDR3: CASSPPRIAGSTDTQYF. The DNA for the CDR3 is TGTGCCAGCAGCCCACCCCGGATAGCGGGCAGCACAGATACGCAGTATTTT.

The V call is TRBV28, the J call TRBJ2-3; TRBD2 matches 9 bases. The trim removed 2 bases at V and 0 bases at J, leaving 6 bases unmatched. The CDR3 runs 17 residues. Per germline, CDR1 MDHEN and CDR2 SYDVKM. The CDR3 nucleotides are TGTGCCAGCAGTTTAGCCCCTAGCGGGATGAGCACAGATACGCAGTATTTT. This encodes CASSLAPSGMSTDTQYF. The full variable domain, rest sourced from reference TRBV28 and TRBJ2-3, is DVKVTQSSRYLVKRTGEKVFLECVQDMDHENMFWYRQDPGLGLRLIYFSYDVKMKEKGDIPEGYSVSREKKERFSLILESASTNQTSMYLCASSLAPSGMSTDTQYFGPGTRLTVL.

The sample holds a few counts of this clonotype. The chain has TRBV6-2 or TRBV6-3 and TRBJ1-1; D gene unclear. Germline V gene lookup returns CDR1 MNHEY and CDR2 SVGEGT. The CDR3 has 12 amino acids. V dropped 8 bases and J dropped 5 bases, with 12 bases sitting between them. The CDR3 nucleotides read TGTGCCAGCGGCGTGCTTCGGACTGAAGCTTTCTTT. It encodes CASGVLRTEAFF.

This chain links TRBV12-3 or TRBV12-4 with TRBJ2-7; the match to TRBD1 covers 11 bases. The CDR3 totals 12 residues. Germline trimming cut 6 bases from V and 6 bases from J; bases unmatched to any gene: 1. CDR3 sequence (DNA): TGTGCCAGCAGAGGGACAGGGGGCGAGCAGTACTTC. Its translation is CASRGTGGEQYF.

The genes are TRBV7-2 and TRBJ2-1, with 12 bases identical to TRBD1. Looked up from germline, CDR1 is SGHTA and CDR2 is FQGNSA. Losses at the gene ends were 6 bases for V and 9 bases for J; bases not matched to a gene: 6. CDR3 size: 14 residues. The CDR3: CASSWDRGRVEQFF. The CDR3 coding sequence is TGTGCCAGCAGTTGGGACAGGGGGCGGGTTGAGCAGTTCTTC. The full variable domain, its missing parts supplied by reference TRBV7-2 and TRBJ2-1, is GAGVSQSPSNKVTEKGKDVELRCDPISGHTALYWYRQSLGQGLEFLIYFQGNSAPDKSGLPSDRFSAERTGGSVSTLTIQRTQQEDSAVYLCASSWDRGRVEQFFGPGTRLTVL.

This clonotype has a handful of counts. The chain has TRBV18 and TRBJ2-5; 7 nucleotides agree with TRBD1. CDR1 is KGHSH, CDR2 LQKENI, per germline. The CDR3 has 15 amino acids. V trimming: 6 bases; J trimming: 0 bases; junction bases outside the gene matches: 7. CDR3 DNA sequence: TGTGCCAGCTCCATGTCCGGGACAGACCAAGAGACCCAGTACTTC. As protein: CASSMSGTDQETQYF.

This clonotype was detected ten times or more. V gene TRBV10-3 combines with J gene TRBJ2-5; TRBD2 matches 7 bases. CDR1 is ENHRY, CDR2 SYGVKD, per germline. The CDR3 runs 14 residues. The V segment lost 6 bases and the J segment 5 bases; nucleotides outside the gene matches: 9. CDR3 bases: TGTGCCATCAGGGACGGGACCGGGGGGGAGACCCAGTACTTC. Translating it yields CAIRDGTGGETQYF.

This clonotype was counted a few times. This chain's CDR3 is CASSQREGETQYF. CDR3 nucleotide sequence: TGTGCCAGTAGTCAGCGGGAGGGCGAGACCCAGTACTTC. The gene calls are TRBV19 and TRBJ2-5, with TRBD2 matching 10 bases. The CDR3 is made up of 13 amino acids. Germline lookup yields CDR1 LNHDA and CDR2 SQIVND (reference sequence). With V trimmed by 5 bases and J by 5 bases, 2 bases remained unmatched.

The table lists this clonotype with a few counts. This chain uses TRBV28 with TRBJ2-3; 11 bases align to TRBD1. V was clipped by 4 bases and J by 6 bases; unmatched bases: 6. The CDR3 covers 15 residues. Looked up from germline, CDR1 is MDHEN and CDR2 is SYDVKM. The CDR3 spells CASSSAGQGVDTQYF. The CDR3 DNA follows: TGTGCCAGCAGTTCCGCGGGACAGGGGGTGGATACGCAGTATTTT.

This clonotype was seen more than once but under ten times. The V gene is TRBV5-1, the J gene TRBJ2-1; D remains unclear. Trimming removed 0 bases at V and 0 bases at J, with 7 bases between. This CDR3 comprises 15 residues. Germline V gives CDR1 SGHRS, CDR2 YFSETQ. Here the CDR3 DNA reads TGCGCCAGCAGCTTGGCCGATTACTCCTACAATGAGCAGTTCTTC. Translating it yields CASSLADYSYNEQFF. Supplemented by reference TRBV5-1 and TRBJ2-1, the full variable domain reads KAGVTQTPRYLIKTRGQQVTLSCSPISGHRSVSWYQQTPGQGLQFLFEYFSETQRNKGNFPGRFSGRQFSNSRSEMNVSTLELGDSALYLCASSLADYSYNEQFFGPGTRLTVL.